The clone carrying this TCR beta chain showed up many times. Its specificity is not known. These data are taken from a study of T cell repertoires in cytomegalovirus infection. Overall study: Recently identified HLA-C-restricted and well-studied HLA-B-restricted CMV epitopes were used. Notes on the study in general: HLA-C-restricted, CMV-specific TCR beta clonotypes were dominant ex vivo.

Looked up from germline, CDR1 is SGHTA and CDR2 is FQGNSA. The trim removed 4 bases at V and 7 bases at J, leaving 5 bases unmatched. This CDR3 comprises 13 residues. TCRdb processed the reads anew with MiXCR; each CDR3 protein has one entry. The repertoire has fewer than 950,000 distinct CDR3 sequences, around a third of them found once; the top ten carry approximately 13%. The receptor comes from a human donor in good health (CMV status not recorded). Some clones in this sample may be carry-over from other donors' samples. This material consisted of cultured CD8+ T cells from PBMCs, taken from culture after CMV antigen stimulation. The V gene is TRBV7-2, the J gene TRBJ2-5, with 8 bases aligning to TRBD2. The CDR3 DNA reads as TGTGCCAGCAGCTCCGGGGGGGCAGGGACCCAGTACTTC. This encodes CASSSGGAGTQYF.